The entry below describes one TCR beta chain. The record originates from a study of neoadjuvant anti-PD-1 for oral cavity cancer. Whole-study context: Most patients had three to four biweekly doses of 3 mg/kg nivolumab before resection.

The time point here: after neoadjuvant nivolumab, at surgical resection. Stage II-IVA oral cavity squamous cell carcinoma was new and untreated by systemic or radiation therapy. These oral cavity squamous cell carcinomas were HPV-negative and locally advanced. The CDR3 has 14 residues. Germline assignment: CDR1 ENHRY and CDR2 SYGVKD. Trimming took 8 bases from V and 7 from J, leaving 15 bases between them. Tumor libraries mostly used roughly 4.8 ug genomic DNA, two replicates each. The protocol was immunoSEQ multiplex PCR, while the TCRdb copy is restricted to in-frame clones and leaves out a portion. The table has approximately 15,000 clones, 40% seen once.

Source: tumor tissue, taken after nivolumab (anti-PD-1) treatment. The V gene is TRBV10-3, the J gene TRBJ1-6, with unresolved D. This receptor was identified in a person aged 35 to 85 with oral cavity squamous cell carcinoma. This chain's CDR3 is CAIRFDSGNSPLHF. DNA for the CDR3: TGTGCCATCCGCTTCGATTCGGGGAATTCACCCCTCCACTTT.